One sample yielded the 7 T cell receptor beta chains listed below, sequenced in a study of sequential checkpoint blockade in melanoma. The protocol was immunoSEQ multiplex PCR, while the TCRdb copy is restricted to in-frame clones and leaves out a portion. The sample consists of around 12,000 clones, around 67% of them appearing once. As to treatment: randomized to nivolumab then ipilimumab (arm A) or the reverse (arm B). Sequences were derived from CD8+ T cells sorted from blood (inferred from file names), sampled from a patient given nivolumab and ipilimumab in sequence. These receptors came from a human donor with melanoma.

The rearrangement joins TRBV19 to TRBJ2-2; no firm D call. The CDR3 covers 14 residues. CDR1 and CDR2 from the germline V gene are LNHDA and SQIVND (reference sequence). V was trimmed by 5 bases and J by 8 bases, leaving 15 bases between them. The CDR3 DNA reads TGTGCCAGTAGTGAGTCCCTCCTCACGGGGGAGCTGTTTTTT. Protein: CASSESLLTGELFF.

V gene TRBV5-4 combines with J gene TRBJ2-7; D is possibly TRBD1 (6 bases). The germline V gene encodes CDR1 SGHNT and CDR2 YYREEE (reference sequence). Trimming took 2 bases from V and 6 from J, leaving 9 bases between them. This CDR3 region has 12 residues. CDR3 in DNA: TGTGCCAGCAGCTTTACAGGGAGCGAGCAGTACTTC. It encodes CASSFTGSEQYF.

The chain links TRBV9 to TRBJ1-3; no definite D call. V lost 3 bases to trimming and J lost 0 bases, with 7 bases between them. This CDR3 has 14 amino acids. Germline CDR1 SGDLS, CDR2 YYNGEE. The chain's CDR3 is CASSGEGSGNTIYF. As DNA, the CDR3 is TGTGCCAGCAGCGGCGAGGGCTCTGGAAACACCATATATTTT.

This clone has more than one count but fewer than ten. The rearrangement uses TRBV7-2 and TRBJ1-3; weak D call: TRBD1 (5 bases). From germline, CDR1 is SGHTA and CDR2 FQGNSA. This CDR3 region has 15 residues. V shed 5 bases and J shed 1 base, with 12 bases lying between them. The CDR3 loop is CASSLQGVSGNTIYF. The DNA of the CDR3 is TGTGCCAGCAGCCTTCAAGGGGTATCTGGAAACACCATATATTTT.

This clone is medium-sized. J is TRBJ2-4 and V is TRBV7-9; tentatively, D is TRBD1 (6 bases). Germline V gene data show CDR1 as SEHNR and CDR2 as FQNEAQ (reference sequence). With 4 bases removed from V and 6 bases from J, the gap between germline ends came to 19 bases. The CDR3 covers 16 residues. The CDR3 sequence: CASSSPGDGTGNIQYF. CDR3 nucleotides: TGTGCCAGCAGCTCACCAGGGGACGGGACGGGAAACATTCAGTACTTC.

The chain combines TRBV9 with TRBJ2-7; possible D gene TRBD1, 6 bases. The germline CDR1 and CDR2 sequences are SGDLS and YYNGEE. This CDR3 comprises 14 residues. V lost 5 bases and J lost 3, with 15 bases in between. The CDR3 DNA follows: TGTGCCAGCAGTCCTATAGGGGGTAGCTACGAGCAGTACTTC. Translating gives CASSPIGGSYEQYF.

This clone was counted a single time. The gene calls are TRBV7-7 and TRBJ2-5, with TRBD2 matching 10 bases. CDR3 size: 16 residues. Losses at the gene ends were 0 bases for V and 5 bases for J; bases not matched to a gene: 6. The germline CDR1 and CDR2 sequences are SSHAT and FNYEAQ (reference sequence). In DNA, the CDR3 is TGTGCCAGCAGCTTAGCAAGCGGGGGGGCCGGGGAGACCCAGTACTTC. Its translation: CASSLASGGAGETQYF. Filled out from reference TRBV7-7 and TRBJ2-5, the complete variable domain reads GAGVSQSPRYKVTKRGQDVTLRCDPISSHATLYWYQQALGQGPEFLTYFNYEAQPDKSGLPSDRFSAERPEGSISTLTIQRTEQRDSAMYRCASSLASGGAGETQYFGPGTRLLVL.